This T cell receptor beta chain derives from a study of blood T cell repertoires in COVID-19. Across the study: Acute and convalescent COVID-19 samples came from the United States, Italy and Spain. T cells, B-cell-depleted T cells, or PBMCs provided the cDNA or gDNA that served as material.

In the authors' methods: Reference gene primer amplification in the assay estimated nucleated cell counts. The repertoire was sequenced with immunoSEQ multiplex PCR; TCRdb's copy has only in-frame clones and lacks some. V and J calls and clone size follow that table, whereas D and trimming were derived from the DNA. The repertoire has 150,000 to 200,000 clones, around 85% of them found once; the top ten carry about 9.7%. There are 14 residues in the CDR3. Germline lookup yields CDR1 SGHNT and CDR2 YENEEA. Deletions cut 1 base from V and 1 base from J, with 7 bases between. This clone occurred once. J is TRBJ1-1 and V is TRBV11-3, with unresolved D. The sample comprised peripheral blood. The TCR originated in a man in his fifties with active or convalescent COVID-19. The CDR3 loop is CASSLGESNTEAFF. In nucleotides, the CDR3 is TGTGCCAGCAGCTTAGGGGAGTCGAACACTGAAGCTTTCTTT.